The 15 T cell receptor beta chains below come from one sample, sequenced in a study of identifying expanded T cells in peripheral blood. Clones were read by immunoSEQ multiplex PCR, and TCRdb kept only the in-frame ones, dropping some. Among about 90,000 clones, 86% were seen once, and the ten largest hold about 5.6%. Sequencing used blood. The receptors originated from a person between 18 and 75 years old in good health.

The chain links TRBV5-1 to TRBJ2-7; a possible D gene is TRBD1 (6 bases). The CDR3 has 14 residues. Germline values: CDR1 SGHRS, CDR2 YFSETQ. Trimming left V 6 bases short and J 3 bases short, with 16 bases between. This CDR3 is CASTLRQDSYEQYF. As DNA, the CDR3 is TGCGCCAGCACCCTCAGACAGGATAGCTACGAGCAGTACTTC. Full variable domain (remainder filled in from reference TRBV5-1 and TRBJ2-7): KAGVTQTPRYLIKTRGQQVTLSCSPISGHRSVSWYQQTPGQGLQFLFEYFSETQRNKGNFPGRFSGRQFSNSRSEMNVSTLELGDSALYLCASTLRQDSYEQYFGPGTRLTVT.

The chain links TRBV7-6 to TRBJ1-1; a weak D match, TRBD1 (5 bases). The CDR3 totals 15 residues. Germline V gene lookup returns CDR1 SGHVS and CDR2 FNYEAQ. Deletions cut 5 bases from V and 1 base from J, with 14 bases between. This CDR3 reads CASSPRRGRNTEAFF. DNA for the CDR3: TGTGCCAGCAGCCCTCGACGGGGGAGGAACACTGAAGCTTTCTTT.

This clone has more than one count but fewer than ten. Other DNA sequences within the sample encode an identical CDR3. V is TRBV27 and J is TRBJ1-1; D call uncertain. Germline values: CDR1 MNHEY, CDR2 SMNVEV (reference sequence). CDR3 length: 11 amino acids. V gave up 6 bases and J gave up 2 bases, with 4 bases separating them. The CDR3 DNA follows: TGTGCCAGCAGGAAAAACACTGAAGCTTTCTTT. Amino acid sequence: CASRKNTEAFF.

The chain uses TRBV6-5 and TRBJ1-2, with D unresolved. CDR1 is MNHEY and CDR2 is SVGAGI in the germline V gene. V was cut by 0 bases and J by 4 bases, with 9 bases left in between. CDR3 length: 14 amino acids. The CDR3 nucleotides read TGTGCCAGCAGTTACTCGGGGTCCACCTATGGCTACACCTTC. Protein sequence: CASSYSGSTYGYTF.

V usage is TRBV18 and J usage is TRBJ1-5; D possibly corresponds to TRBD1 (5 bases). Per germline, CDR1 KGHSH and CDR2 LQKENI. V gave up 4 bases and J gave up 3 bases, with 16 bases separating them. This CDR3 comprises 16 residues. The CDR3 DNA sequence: TGTGCCAGCTCACAGACCGCAGGGAGCTACAATCAGCCCCAGCATTTT. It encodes CASSQTAGSYNQPQHF.

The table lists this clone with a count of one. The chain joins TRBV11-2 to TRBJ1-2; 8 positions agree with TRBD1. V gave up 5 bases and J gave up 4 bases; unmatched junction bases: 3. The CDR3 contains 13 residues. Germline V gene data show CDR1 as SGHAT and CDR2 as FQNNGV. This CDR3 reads CASSDRGGYGYTF. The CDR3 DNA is TGTGCCAGCAGCGACAGGGGTGGCTATGGCTACACCTTC.

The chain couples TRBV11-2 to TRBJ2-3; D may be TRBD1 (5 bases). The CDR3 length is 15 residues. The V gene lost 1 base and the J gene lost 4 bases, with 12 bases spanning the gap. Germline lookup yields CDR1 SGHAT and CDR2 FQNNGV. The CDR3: CASSLVTGFPDTQYF. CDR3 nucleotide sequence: TGTGCCAGCAGCTTAGTAACAGGTTTTCCAGATACGCAGTATTTT.

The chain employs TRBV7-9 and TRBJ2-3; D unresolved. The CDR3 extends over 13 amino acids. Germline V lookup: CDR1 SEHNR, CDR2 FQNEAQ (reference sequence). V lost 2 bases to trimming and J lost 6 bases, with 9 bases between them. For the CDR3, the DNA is TGTGCCAGCAGCTTAACCTACGTGGATACGCAGTATTTT. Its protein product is CASSLTYVDTQYF.

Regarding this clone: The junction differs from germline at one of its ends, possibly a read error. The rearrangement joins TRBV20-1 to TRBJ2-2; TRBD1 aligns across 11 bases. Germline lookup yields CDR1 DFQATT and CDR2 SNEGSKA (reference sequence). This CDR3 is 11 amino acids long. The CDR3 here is CSAPGTGGLFF. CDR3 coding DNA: TGCAGTGCTCCCGGGACAGGGGGGCTGTTTTTT.

The CDR3 loop reads CASSLMGTGQDTQYF. CDR3 nucleotides: TGTGCCAGCAGCTTAATGGGGACAGGGCAAGATACGCAGTATTTT. The rearrangement links TRBV7-3 to TRBJ2-3; 9 nucleotides align to TRBD1. This CDR3 spans 15 amino acids. The V gene end was trimmed by 1 base and the J gene end by 5 bases; junction bases not matched to a gene: 4. CDR1 SGHTA and CDR2 FQGTGA come from the germline V gene.

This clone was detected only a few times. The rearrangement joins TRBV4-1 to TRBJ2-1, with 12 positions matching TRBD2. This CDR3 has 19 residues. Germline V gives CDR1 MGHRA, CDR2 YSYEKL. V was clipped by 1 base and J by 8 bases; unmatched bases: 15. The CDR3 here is CASSQGLAGGPKSFHEQFF. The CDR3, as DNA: TGCGCCAGCAGCCAAGGGCTAGCGGGGGGGCCGAAGTCCTTTCATGAGCAGTTCTTC.

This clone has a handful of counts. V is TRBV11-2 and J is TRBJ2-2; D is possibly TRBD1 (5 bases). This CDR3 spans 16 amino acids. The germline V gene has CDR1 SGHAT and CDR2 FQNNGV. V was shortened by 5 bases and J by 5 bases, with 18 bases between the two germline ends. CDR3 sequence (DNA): TGTGCCAGCAGCAGCTATTCATGGGGCCGGACCGGGGAGCTGTTTTTT. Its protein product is CASSSYSWGRTGELFF.

In DNA, the CDR3 is TGTGCCAGCAGTGCGACGGTCCTGAACACTGAAGCTTTCTTT. This gives the protein CASSATVLNTEAFF. V gene TRBV6-1 combines with J gene TRBJ1-1; D is unresolved. Germline CDR1 reads MNHNS; CDR2 reads SASEGT. The CDR3 is 14 residues long. V was clipped by 4 bases and J by 0 bases, with 9 bases between them.

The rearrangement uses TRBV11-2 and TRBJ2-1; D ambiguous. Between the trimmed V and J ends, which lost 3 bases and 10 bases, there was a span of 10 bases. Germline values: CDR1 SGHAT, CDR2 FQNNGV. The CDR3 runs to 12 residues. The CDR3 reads CASSFQASEQFF. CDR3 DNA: TGTGCCAGCAGCTTCCAAGCAAGCGAGCAGTTCTTC.

This CDR3 is CASSENVITTEAFF. CDR3 coding DNA: TGTGCCAGCAGTGAAAACGTTATAACTACTGAAGCTTTCTTT. This chain connects TRBV2 to TRBJ1-1; D is undetermined. The CDR3 has 14 amino acids. Per the germline V gene, CDR1 is SNHLY and CDR2 is FYNNEI. Trimming took off 2 bases at V and 5 bases at J, with 12 bases between the two ends.